The 31 T cell receptor beta chains presented below share a single source sample, sequenced in a study of control samples from healthy donors and cancer patients. Libraries were prepared by immunoSEQ multiplex PCR; TCRdb keeps only in-frame clonotypes and omits some of them. The sample yields approximately 100,000 clones, about 89% seen once. The sample was blood. All receptors derive from a man younger than 45 in good health.

The CDR3 coding sequence is TGTGCCAGCAGCCAACCAGACAGTAACACTGAAGCTTTCTTT. It translates to CASSQPDSNTEAFF. V gene TRBV3-1 (or the pseudogene TRBV3-2) combines with J gene TRBJ1-1; possibly TRBD1 for D (5 bases). The length of the CDR3 is 14 residues. CDR1 and CDR2 from the germline V gene are LGHDT and YNNKEL (reference sequence). V was pared by 2 bases and J by 2 bases, with 9 bases between.

This clone has only a few counts. The V gene is TRBV6-2 or TRBV6-3, the J gene TRBJ2-1; D uncertain. The CDR3 has 13 residues. Trimming left V 5 bases short and J 3 bases short, with 8 bases between. CDR1 and CDR2 from the germline V gene are MNHEY and SVGEGT. This CDR3 is CASSNGNYNEQFF. The CDR3 region has the DNA TGTGCCAGCAGTAATGGCAACTACAATGAGCAGTTCTTC.

The chain joins TRBV5-1 to TRBJ1-2; 7 nucleotides align to TRBD1. Germline assignment: CDR1 SGHRS and CDR2 YFSETQ. The CDR3 spans 14 residues. V was clipped by 0 bases and J by 4 bases; unmatched bases: 3. The CDR3 DNA is TGCGCCAGCAGCTTGGGACAGGGATCCTATGGCTACACCTTC. It is translated as CASSLGQGSYGYTF. Full variable domain (rest looked up from reference TRBV5-1 and TRBJ1-2): KAGVTQTPRYLIKTRGQQVTLSCSPISGHRSVSWYQQTPGQGLQFLFEYFSETQRNKGNFPGRFSGRQFSNSRSEMNVSTLELGDSALYLCASSLGQGSYGYTFGSGTRLTVV.

The chain carries TRBV12-3 or TRBV12-4 and TRBJ1-5; possible D gene TRBD1, 5 bases. Deletions cut 6 bases from V and 7 bases from J, with 13 bases between. The CDR3 extends over 13 amino acids. CDR3 loop: CASRLGAEQPQHF. The CDR3 region has the DNA TGTGCCAGCAGGCTCGGGGCCGAACAGCCCCAGCATTTT.

The rearrangement uses TRBV5-1 and TRBJ1-1, with 7 bases matching TRBD1. The CDR3 is made up of 16 amino acids. V lost 6 bases, J lost 5 bases, and 16 bases stayed unmatched. Germline lookup yields CDR1 SGHRS and CDR2 YFSETQ. The CDR3 nucleotides are TGCGCCAGCACCTCTTCGATGACAGGGAGAGGGACTGAAGCTTTCTTT. Amino acids: CASTSSMTGRGTEAFF.

This clone was found a few times. The chain has TRBV27 and TRBJ1-1, with 9 bases that match TRBD1. The V segment lost 7 bases and the J segment 1 base; nucleotides outside the gene matches: 10. The CDR3 has 16 residues. Germline CDR1 and CDR2: MNHEY and SMNVEV (reference sequence). The CDR3 here is CASNRRTGAPNTEAFF. The CDR3 DNA reads TGTGCCAGCAACCGCCGGACAGGGGCTCCGAACACTGAAGCTTTCTTT.

This clone was counted a single time. The chain employs TRBV5-4 and TRBJ1-2, with D perhaps matching TRBD1 (5 bases). The germline V gene encodes CDR1 SGHNT and CDR2 YYREEE (reference sequence). The CDR3 runs to 14 residues. Trimming left V 3 bases short and J 4 bases short, with 13 bases between. The CDR3 sequence: CASSSGRGVYGYTF. The CDR3 DNA is TGTGCCAGCAGCTCTGGGCGGGGGGTCTATGGCTACACCTTC. The complete variable domain, with remaining parts taken from reference TRBV5-4 and TRBJ1-2, reads ETGVTQSPTHLIKTRGQQVTLRCSSQSGHNTVSWYQQALGQGPQFIFQYYREEENGRGNFPPRFSGLQFPNYSSELNVNALELDDSALYLCASSSGRGVYGYTFGSGTRLTVV.

The J gene is TRBJ2-6, the V gene TRBV5-6; no firm D call. V was clipped by 5 bases and J by 0 bases, with 6 bases between them. CDR1 and CDR2 from the germline V gene are SGHDT and YYEEEE. This CDR3 is 14 amino acids long. The CDR3 DNA is TGTGCCAGCAGTGAGAGCTCTGGGGCCAACGTCCTGACTTTC. Its translation: CASSESSGANVLTF. Filled out from reference TRBV5-6 and TRBJ2-6, the complete variable domain reads DAGVTQSPTHLIKTRGQQVTLRCSPKSGHDTVSWYQQALGQGPQFIFQYYEEEERQRGNFPDRFSGHQFPNYSSELNVNALLLGDSALYLCASSESSGANVLTFGAGSRLTVL.

The CDR3 coding sequence is TGTGCCAGCAGTGAAGGCGATGAAGCTTTCTTT. Residues: CASSEGDEAFF. V is TRBV2 and J is TRBJ1-1; D call uncertain. Trimming removed 1 base from V and 7 bases from J, with 4 bases in between. Germline V gene data show CDR1 as SNHLY and CDR2 as FYNNEI. The CDR3 is made up of 11 amino acids. The variable domain in full, with the rest retrieved from reference TRBV2 and TRBJ1-1, is EPEVTQTPSHQVTQMGQEVILRCVPISNHLYFYWYRQILGQKVEFLVSFYNNEISEKSEIFDDQFSVERPDGSNFTLKIRSTKLEDSAMYFCASSEGDEAFFGQGTRLTVV.

The rearrangement links TRBV18 to TRBJ1-1; possible D gene TRBD1, 6 bases. V was clipped by 4 bases and J by 2 bases, with 8 bases between them. The CDR3 covers 13 residues. Germline lookup yields CDR1 KGHSH and CDR2 LQKENI. CDR3 nucleotide sequence: TGTGCCAGCTCACGGGGACAAAACACTGAAGCTTTCTTT. It translates to CASSRGQNTEAFF.

This clone was seen a few times. The chain joins TRBV6-5 to TRBJ1-2, with a weak D call TRBD1 (6 bases). Deletions cut 10 bases from V and 4 bases from J, with 19 bases between. The CDR3 has 14 residues. Germline V gene sequence: CDR1 MNHEY, CDR2 SVGAGI. CDR3 loop: CATTSQGGGYGYTF. DNA for the CDR3: TGTGCCACTACGAGCCAGGGAGGGGGCTATGGCTACACCTTC.

The J gene is TRBJ2-7, the V gene TRBV21-1; no check of the table's D call, TRBD2, against the DNA was made. TRBV21-1 represents a pseudogene. The CDR3 is 16 amino acids. The chain's CDR3 is CASSKVFQGGSYEQYV. Here the CDR3 DNA reads TGTGCCAGCAGCAAAGTATTCCAGGGAGGGTCCTACGAGCAGTACGTC.

Here the CDR3 reads CASSDTDNNSPLHF. CDR3 bases: TGTGCCAGCAGTGACACGGACAATAATTCACCCCTCCACTTT. This chain connects TRBV6-1 to TRBJ1-6, with D maybe TRBD1 (5 bases). The CDR3 loop spans 14 amino acids. From germline, CDR1 is MNHNS and CDR2 SASEGT. V was cut by 3 bases and J by 5 bases, with 8 bases left in between.

This rearrangement joins TRBV10-3 to TRBJ2-2; the D call may be TRBD1 or TRBD2 (6 bases each). The V end was cut by 8 bases, the J end by 3 bases, with 13 bases between. Germline loops: CDR1 ENHRY, CDR2 SYGVKD. CDR3 length equals 14 residues. In nucleotides, the CDR3 is TGTGCCATCCAAGGAGGGACATACACCGGGGAGCTGTTTTTT. Amino acid sequence: CAIQGGTYTGELFF.

The chain combines TRBV25-1 with TRBJ1-3; tentative D call: TRBD1 (6 bases). V gave up 5 bases and J gave up 5 bases, with 19 bases separating them. The CDR3 has 16 residues. CDR1 MGHDK and CDR2 SYGVNS come from the germline V gene. DNA of the CDR3: TGTGCCAGCAGTCCCGCTAGTAGGACAGACAGAAACACCATATATTTT. It codes for CASSPASRTDRNTIYF.

This sequence joins TRBV5-6 and TRBJ2-1; maybe TRBD2 (5 bases). This CDR3 is 17 amino acids long. V lost 4 bases and J lost 4, with 21 bases in between. The germline V gene has CDR1 SGHDT and CDR2 YYEEEE. CDR3 coding DNA: TGTGCCAGCAGCATGGTCTCCGCCACGAGGGCATACAATGAGCAGTTCTTC. This encodes CASSMVSATRAYNEQFF.

This rearrangement joins TRBV5-1 to TRBJ2-3; the match to TRBD1 covers 8 bases. The trim removed 0 bases at V and 4 bases at J, leaving 10 bases unmatched. The CDR3 loop spans 17 amino acids. The germline V gene has CDR1 SGHRS and CDR2 YFSETQ. CDR3 nucleotide sequence: TGCGCCAGCAGCTTGGCCCCTCAGGGGGCTTCAGCAGATACGCAGTATTTT. It is translated as CASSLAPQGASADTQYF.

The gene calls are TRBV21-1 and TRBJ1-2. TRBV21-1 is deemed a pseudogene. The CDR3 length is 16 residues. CDR3 coding DNA: TGTGCCAGCAGCCCCGGAGGGCAGGGAGGATTCTATGGCTACACCTTC. It yields the protein CASSPGGQGGFYGYTF.

The V call is TRBV11-2, the J call TRBJ2-1, with TRBD2 identical over 10 bases. V lost 5 bases, J lost 3 bases, and 4 bases stayed unmatched. The CDR3 consists of 15 residues. Germline CDR1 reads SGHAT; CDR2 reads FQNNGV. Here the CDR3 DNA reads TGTGCCAGCAGCCGCGGGACTAGCGACTACAATGAGCAGTTCTTC. Protein: CASSRGTSDYNEQFF.

The genes are TRBV5-1 and TRBJ2-4, with 7 bases that match TRBD2. Germline loops: CDR1 SGHRS, CDR2 YFSETQ. Trimming cost V 1 base and J 8 bases; bases outside gene matches: 6. The CDR3 runs 14 residues. This CDR3 is CASSLSGEKYIQYF. CDR3 DNA sequence: TGCGCCAGCAGCTTGAGCGGGGAGAAGTACATTCAGTACTTC.

V is TRBV24-1 and J is TRBJ2-2; perhaps TRBD1 as D (6 bases). This CDR3 comprises 17 residues. V shed 0 bases and J shed 4 bases, with 14 bases lying between them. Germline V gives CDR1 KGHDR, CDR2 SFDVKD. The CDR3 region is CATSDLNTGPTTGELFF. In DNA form, the CDR3 reads TGTGCCACCAGTGATTTGAATACAGGGCCCACCACCGGGGAGCTGTTTTTT.

The gene calls are TRBV30 and TRBJ1-2; D uncertain. CDR3 length: 13 residues. V dropped 4 bases and J dropped 1 base, with 10 bases sitting between them. The germline V gene encodes CDR1 GTSNPN and CDR2 SVGIG (reference sequence). The CDR3 DNA sequence: TGTGCCTGGACCCCTCGGGGTAACTATGGCTACACCTTC. It yields the protein CAWTPRGNYGYTF. Full variable domain (outside the CDR3, taken from reference TRBV30 and TRBJ1-2): SQTIHQWPATLVQPVGSPLSLECTVEGTSNPNLYWYRQAAGRGLQLLFYSVGIGQISSEVPQNLSASRPQDRQFILSSKKLLLSDSGFYLCAWTPRGNYGYTFGSGTRLTVV.

The rearrangement joins TRBV18 to TRBJ1-1; D is possibly TRBD1 (5 bases). The V end lost 4 bases, the J end lost 0 bases, and 9 bases lay between the germline ends. CDR1 and CDR2 (germline): KGHSH, LQKENI. CDR3 length equals 14 residues. The CDR3 protein is CASSQPGVNTEAFF. In DNA form, the CDR3 reads TGTGCCAGCTCACAACCGGGGGTGAACACTGAAGCTTTCTTT. The variable domain in full, completed from reference TRBV18 and TRBJ1-1, reads NAGVMQNPRHLVRRRGQEARLRCSPMKGHSHVYWYRQLPEEGLKFMVYLQKENIIDESGMPKERFSAEFPKEGPSILRIQQVVRGDSAAYFCASSQPGVNTEAFFGQGTRLTVV.

The chain employs TRBV25-1 and TRBJ1-1, with a possible D match to TRBD1 (5 bases). CDR1 and CDR2 (germline): MGHDK, SYGVNS. The ends were cut back, 3 bases at V and 0 bases at J, with 8 bases in the middle. CDR3 length: 14 amino acids. The CDR3, as DNA: TGTGCCAGCAGTGAGAGGGGTTTGAACACTGAAGCTTTCTTT. The encoded protein is CASSERGLNTEAFF.

The J gene is TRBJ1-6, the V gene TRBV6-5; D may be TRBD1 (5 bases). The CDR3 runs 13 residues. Germline V gene lookup returns CDR1 MNHEY and CDR2 SVGAGI. Trimming left V 10 bases short and J 4 bases short, with 11 bases between. Here the CDR3 reads CANGDRYNSPLHF. CDR3 coding DNA: TGTGCCAACGGGGACCGGTATAATTCACCCCTCCACTTT.

The J gene is TRBJ1-1, the V gene TRBV7-9; D is ambiguous. This CDR3 spans 15 amino acids. V shed 1 base and J shed 1 base, with 10 bases lying between them. Germline V gene lookup returns CDR1 SEHNR and CDR2 FQNEAQ (reference sequence). CDR3 nucleotide sequence: TGTGCCAGCAGCTTAGGGGAAAGCCCGAACACTGAAGCTTTCTTT. Amino acids: CASSLGESPNTEAFF.

The rearrangement uses TRBV9 and TRBJ2-7; weak D call: TRBD2 (7 bases). Looked up from germline, CDR1 is SGDLS and CDR2 is YYNGEE. Deletions cut 4 bases from V and 0 bases from J, with 14 bases between. The CDR3 loop spans 15 amino acids. CDR3 loop: CASSLGGASSYEQYF. The CDR3 coding sequence is TGTGCCAGCAGCTTAGGGGGGGCCAGCTCCTACGAGCAGTACTTC.

This chain connects TRBV6-6 to TRBJ1-3; D is perhaps TRBD1 (5 bases). This CDR3 is built from 16 residues. The germline V gene has CDR1 MNHNY and CDR2 SVGAGI (reference sequence). Trimming took 3 bases from V and 0 from J, leaving 12 bases between them. In nucleotides, the CDR3 is TGTGCCAGCAGTTATCCAGGGCGGACCTCTGGAAACACCATATATTTT. It encodes CASSYPGRTSGNTIYF.

This clone was seen a handful of times. V gene TRBV29-1 combines with J gene TRBJ1-3; 9 bases match TRBD1. Germline-derived CDR1 and CDR2 are SQVTM and ANQGSEA. The CDR3 consists of 17 residues. Unmatched junction bases numbered 11, after V lost 5 bases and J lost 0 bases. The CDR3 here is CSVWGQGETSSGNTIYF. The CDR3, as DNA: TGCAGCGTTTGGGGACAGGGAGAGACTAGCTCTGGAAACACCATATATTTT.

The gene calls are TRBV19 and TRBJ2-2; tentatively, D is TRBD2 (6 bases). Germline V gene data show CDR1 as LNHDA and CDR2 as SQIVND (reference sequence). The germline V and J ends were trimmed by 4 bases and 4 bases, with 13 bases remaining between them. The CDR3 spans 15 residues. The CDR3 spells CASSKPPGGTGELFF. The CDR3 region has the DNA TGTGCCAGTAGTAAACCCCCCGGGGGCACCGGGGAGCTGTTTTTT.

The CDR3 reads CATSREPSPYEQYF. The CDR3 DNA sequence: TGTGCCACCAGCAGGGAGCCCTCCCCTTACGAGCAGTACTTC. J is TRBJ2-7 and V is TRBV15; no definite D call. From germline, CDR1 is LNHNV and CDR2 YYDKDF (reference sequence). With 3 bases removed from V and 4 bases from J, the gap between germline ends came to 13 bases. The CDR3 runs 14 residues.